The clone carrying this TCR beta chain was counted many times. What it recognizes is unknown. The data belong to a study of breast tumors, draining lymph nodes, adjacent tissues. Whole-study findings and limits: Most tumor T cells seemingly derive from lymph node, then expand in tumor. Luminal-like breast cancer showed significantly higher tumor–nontumor repertoire similarity than basal-like.

Breast cancer patients provided tissue from their axillary draining lymph nodes. V lost 4 bases to trimming and J lost 3 bases; unmatched junction nucleotides: 7. The CDR3 sequence is 15 residues long. CDR1 SNHLY and CDR2 FYNNEI come from the germline V gene. TCRdb reprocessed the multiplex PCR reads via MiXCR and lists one record per CDR3 protein. Of about 100,000 distinct CDR3 sequences listed, 21% are singletons. The sequencing sample was made of axillary lymph node tissue. This receptor was obtained from a female donor with breast cancer. Some clones in this sample may be carry-over from other donors' samples. This chain uses TRBV2 with TRBJ2-3; 7 positions match TRBD2. CDR3 nucleotide sequence: TGTGCCAGCAGTGCGGGGACCGGGGGGACAGATACGCAGTATTTT. It specifies CASSAGTGGTDTQYF.